A single sample gave rise to the 10 T cell receptor beta chains below, sequenced in a study of cytomegalovirus exposure and HLA in healthy donors. Researchers ran the PCR with 60 Vbeta and 13 Jbeta primers. Produced via immunoSEQ multiplex PCR; TCRdb's table is partial and in-frame only. The sample lists roughly 120,000 clones, roughly 70% occurring once. The sequencing input was PBMCs. These TCRs come from a woman aged 35 to 49 in good health and CMV-seropositive.

This clone was detected only once. The chain uses TRBV4-1 and TRBJ2-5, with D possibly TRBD1 on 6 matching bases. This CDR3 spans 16 amino acids. Between the trimmed V and J ends, which lost 0 bases and 5 bases, there was a span of 16 bases. Germline V gene sequence: CDR1 MGHRA, CDR2 YSYEKL. Here the CDR3 reads CASSQDGAGVVETQYF. The CDR3 DNA reads TGCGCCAGCAGCCAAGATGGGGCAGGGGTTGTGGAGACCCAGTACTTC.

The chain links TRBV6-6 to TRBJ1-1; the match to TRBD1 covers 8 bases. From germline, CDR1 is MNHNY and CDR2 SVGAGI (reference sequence). The trim removed 6 bases at V and 3 bases at J, leaving 6 bases unmatched. The CDR3 is 14 residues long. CDR3 residues: CASSPGQGDTEAFF. The CDR3 DNA reads as TGTGCCAGCAGCCCAGGACAGGGCGACACTGAAGCTTTCTTT.

This rearrangement joins TRBV19 to TRBJ1-4; D is perhaps TRBD1 (5 bases). The CDR3 consists of 12 residues. Trimming took off 6 bases at V and 8 bases at J, with 10 bases between the two ends. Germline-derived CDR1 and CDR2 are LNHDA and SQIVND (reference sequence). CDR3 DNA sequence: TGTGCCAGTAGCAAGGCAGGGGAAAAACTGTTTTTT. Residues: CASSKAGEKLFF.

This clone was observed a few times. The V gene is TRBV9, the J gene TRBJ1-3, with D perhaps TRBD1 (5 bases). The germline V gene has CDR1 SGDLS and CDR2 YYNGEE. This CDR3 comprises 15 residues. V lost 4 bases and J lost 0, with 11 bases in between. The CDR3 nucleotides are TGTGCCAGCAGCCACGACAGCTACTCTGGAAACACCATATATTTT. It encodes CASSHDSYSGNTIYF.

The chain recombines TRBV19 with TRBJ1-2; TRBD1 matches at 7 bases. Germline V CDR1 and CDR2: LNHDA, SQIVND (reference sequence). This CDR3 has 15 residues. The V gene end was trimmed by 5 bases and the J gene end by 2 bases; junction bases not matched to a gene: 8. CDR3 sequence (DNA): TGTGCCAGTAGTCGTGACAGGGTGAGGAACTATGGCTACACCTTC. Translation gives CASSRDRVRNYGYTF. The full variable domain, with the rest looked up from reference TRBV19 and TRBJ1-2, is DGGITQSPKYLFRKEGQNVTLSCEQNLNHDAMYWYRQDPGQGLRLIYYSQIVNDFQKGDIAEGYSVSREKKESFPLTVTSAQKNPTAFYLCASSRDRVRNYGYTFGSGTRLTVV.

The V call is TRBV4-1, the J call TRBJ2-3; unclear D gene. Germline values: CDR1 MGHRA, CDR2 YSYEKL. V was trimmed by 2 bases and J by 2 bases, leaving 14 bases between them. This CDR3 region has 16 residues. The DNA of the CDR3 is TGCGCCAGCAGCCAACAGAACCCTGAAATCACAGATACGCAGTATTTT. This translates into CASSQQNPEITDTQYF.

This clone has a handful of counts. This chain connects TRBV19 to TRBJ1-2; D is undetermined. This CDR3 has 13 residues. Between the trimmed V and J ends, which lost 6 bases and 4 bases, there was a span of 12 bases. CDR1 and CDR2 from the germline V gene are LNHDA and SQIVND (reference sequence). The CDR3 protein is CASSAGIIYGYTF. The CDR3 coding sequence is TGTGCCAGTAGCGCGGGCATTATCTATGGCTACACCTTC.

This clone has a single count. This chain links TRBV5-1 with TRBJ2-3; a possible D gene is TRBD2 (6 bases). CDR3 length: 13 residues. V shed 2 bases and J shed 5 bases, with 9 bases lying between them. Germline CDR1 and CDR2: SGHRS and YFSETQ. CDR3 coding DNA: TGCGCCAGCAGCTTCCCGGGGGAAGATACGCAGTATTTT. It translates to CASSFPGEDTQYF.

This sequence joins TRBV6-4 and TRBJ2-2, with TRBD2 matching 12 bases. The ends lost 5 bases at V and 6 bases at J; junction bases unmatched: 4. The CDR3 is 15 residues long. Germline V gives CDR1 MRHNA, CDR2 SNTAGT. In DNA form, the CDR3 reads TGTGCCAGCAGTCCGACTAGCGGGAGCGCCGGGGAGCTGTTTTTT. Residues: CASSPTSGSAGELFF.

The chain is built from TRBV2 and TRBJ2-2, with a weak D call TRBD2 (6 bases). Germline values: CDR1 SNHLY, CDR2 FYNNEI. V lost 6 bases, J lost 0 bases, and 17 bases lay in between. The CDR3 runs 17 residues. The CDR3 nucleotides read TGTGCCAGCAGGAAGGACGATAGCGGCGCGAACACCGGGGAGCTGTTTTTT. Residues: CASRKDDSGANTGELFF.